This T cell receptor beta chain was captured by sequencing in a study of shared clonotypes between healthy human individuals. Study information: The study drew on a couple of women and a few men aged 18 to 49 as donors. The study's findings and limits: Roughly 4.7% was the fraction of naive CD4 clonotypes found shared across four donors.

Only Caucasian adults living in Nashville, Tennessee served as donors. Profiled with immunoSEQ multiplex PCR; TCRdb holds only in-frame clones, not every one. The sample records about a million clones, roughly 80% being singletons. To note about this clone: What it binds is unknown. This sample includes further DNA sequences coding for the same CDR3.

CDR3 length: 14 amino acids. V dropped 2 bases and J dropped 0; count of bases not matched to a gene: 0. Germline CDR1 reads KGHSH; CDR2 reads LQKENI. Sequencing was performed on memory CD4+ T cells from PBMCs. Subset given: CD45RA-negative fraction. This sequence originates from a man between 18 and 35 years old in good health. Some clones in this sample may be carry-over from other donors' samples. The rearrangement joins TRBV18 to TRBJ1-1; 7 nucleotides line up with TRBD1. In DNA form, the CDR3 reads TGTGCCAGCTCACCAGGGACAGTGAACACTGAAGCTTTCTTT. This sequence encodes CASSPGTVNTEAFF. Variable domain in full (rest from reference TRBV18 and TRBJ1-1): NAGVMQNPRHLVRRRGQEARLRCSPMKGHSHVYWYRQLPEEGLKFMVYLQKENIIDESGMPKERFSAEFPKEGPSILRIQQVVRGDSAAYFCASSPGTVNTEAFFGQGTRLTVV.